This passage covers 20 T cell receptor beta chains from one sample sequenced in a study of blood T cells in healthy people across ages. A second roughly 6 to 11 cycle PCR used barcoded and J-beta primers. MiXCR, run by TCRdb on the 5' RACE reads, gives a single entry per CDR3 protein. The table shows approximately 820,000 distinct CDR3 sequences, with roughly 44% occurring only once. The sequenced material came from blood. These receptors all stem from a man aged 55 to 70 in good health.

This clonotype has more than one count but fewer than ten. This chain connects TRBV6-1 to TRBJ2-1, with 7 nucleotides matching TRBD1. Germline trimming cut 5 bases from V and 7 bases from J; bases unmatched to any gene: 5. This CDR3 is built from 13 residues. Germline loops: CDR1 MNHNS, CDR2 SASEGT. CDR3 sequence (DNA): TGTGCCAGCAGTCGGGACAGCCGAAATGAGCAGTTCTTC. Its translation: CASSRDSRNEQFF.

CDR3 amino acids: CAISESSSGGNNEQYF. CDR3 in DNA: TGTGCCATCAGTGAGTCTTCTAGCGGGGGGAACAATGAGCAGTACTTC. This sequence joins TRBV10-3 and TRBJ2-7, with 11 bases fitting TRBD2. This CDR3 has 16 amino acids. Trimming took 0 bases from V and 7 from J; bases not matched to a gene: 8. Germline CDR1 reads ENHRY; CDR2 reads SYGVKD.

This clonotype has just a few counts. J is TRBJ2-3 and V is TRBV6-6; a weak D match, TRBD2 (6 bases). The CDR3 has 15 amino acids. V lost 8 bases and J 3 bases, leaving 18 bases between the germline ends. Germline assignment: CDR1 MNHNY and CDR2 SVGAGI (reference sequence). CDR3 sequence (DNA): TGTGCCAGCTCCCCGAGGAGGGCGGGTACAGATACGCAGTATTTT. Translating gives CASSPRRAGTDTQYF.

CDR3 bases: TGTGCCAGCAGACCCGGAGGGGCGAATCAGCCCCAGCATTTT. This sequence encodes CASRPGGANQPQHF. The J gene is TRBJ1-5, the V gene TRBV6-2 or TRBV6-3; a weak D match, TRBD1 (5 bases). This CDR3 is built from 14 residues. CDR1 and CDR2 (germline): MNHEY, SVGEGT. Deletions cut 6 bases from V and 4 bases from J, with 13 bases between.

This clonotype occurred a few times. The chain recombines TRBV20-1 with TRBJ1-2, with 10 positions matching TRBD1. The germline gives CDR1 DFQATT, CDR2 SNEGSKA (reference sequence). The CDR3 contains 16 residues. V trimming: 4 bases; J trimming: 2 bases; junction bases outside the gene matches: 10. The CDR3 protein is CSATPGQGLSNYGYTF. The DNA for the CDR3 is TGCAGTGCTACCCCGGGACAGGGGTTGTCCAACTATGGCTACACCTTC.

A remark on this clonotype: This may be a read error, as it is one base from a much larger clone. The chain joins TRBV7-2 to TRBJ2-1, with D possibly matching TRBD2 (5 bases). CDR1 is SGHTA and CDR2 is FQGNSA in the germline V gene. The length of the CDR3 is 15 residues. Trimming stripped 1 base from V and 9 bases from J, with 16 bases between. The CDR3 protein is CASSLVRGKNIEQFF. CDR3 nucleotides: TGTGCCAGCAGCTTAGTACGGGGAAAGAACATTGAGCAGTTCTTC.

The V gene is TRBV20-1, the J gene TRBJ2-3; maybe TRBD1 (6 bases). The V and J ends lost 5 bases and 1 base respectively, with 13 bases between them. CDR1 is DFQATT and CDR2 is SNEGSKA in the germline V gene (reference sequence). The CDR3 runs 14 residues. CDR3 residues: CSAPRWGRTDTQYF. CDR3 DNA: TGCAGTGCTCCACGTTGGGGGCGCACAGATACGCAGTATTTT.

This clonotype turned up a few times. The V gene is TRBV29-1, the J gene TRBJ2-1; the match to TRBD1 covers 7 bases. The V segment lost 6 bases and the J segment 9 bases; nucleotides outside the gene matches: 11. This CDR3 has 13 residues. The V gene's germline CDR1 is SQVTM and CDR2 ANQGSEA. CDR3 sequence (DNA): TGCAGCGTCGAAAGGGACAGAGTGGTTGAGCAGTTCTTC. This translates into CSVERDRVVEQFF.

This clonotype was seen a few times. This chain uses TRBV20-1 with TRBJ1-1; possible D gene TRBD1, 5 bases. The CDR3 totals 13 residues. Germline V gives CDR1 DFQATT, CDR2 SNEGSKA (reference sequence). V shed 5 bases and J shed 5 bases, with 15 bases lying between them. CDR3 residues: CSAYIGAKTEAFF. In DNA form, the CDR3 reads TGCAGTGCTTATATAGGGGCGAAGACTGAAGCTTTCTTT.

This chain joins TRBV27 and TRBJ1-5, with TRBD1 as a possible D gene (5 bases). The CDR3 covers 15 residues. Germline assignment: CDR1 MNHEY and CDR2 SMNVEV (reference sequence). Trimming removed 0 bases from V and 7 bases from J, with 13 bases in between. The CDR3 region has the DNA TGTGCCAGCAGTTTATCGTGGGAGGGGAGGCAGCCCCAGCATTTT. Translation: CASSLSWEGRQPQHF.

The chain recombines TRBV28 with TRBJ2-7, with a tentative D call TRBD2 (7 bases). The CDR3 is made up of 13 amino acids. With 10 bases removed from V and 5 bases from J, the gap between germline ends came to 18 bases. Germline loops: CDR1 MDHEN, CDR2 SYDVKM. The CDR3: CATSGTSLDEQYF. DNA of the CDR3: TGTGCCACCAGCGGGACATCCTTAGACGAGCAGTACTTC.

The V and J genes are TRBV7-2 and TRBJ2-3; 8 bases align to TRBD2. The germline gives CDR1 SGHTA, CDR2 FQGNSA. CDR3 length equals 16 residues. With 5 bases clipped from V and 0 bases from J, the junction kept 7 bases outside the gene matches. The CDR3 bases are TGTGCCAGCAGCACCCCTGGCGGGGGGAGCACAGATACGCAGTATTTT. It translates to CASSTPGGGSTDTQYF.

CDR3 DNA: TGTGCCAGCAGTTCCGGCGGGGGCTACACAGATACGCAGTATTTT. As protein: CASSSGGGYTDTQYF. This rearrangement joins TRBV6-5 to TRBJ2-3; weak D call: TRBD2 (7 bases). Germline values: CDR1 MNHEY, CDR2 SVGAGI. This CDR3 spans 15 amino acids. V was cut by 4 bases and J by 2 bases, with 13 bases left in between.

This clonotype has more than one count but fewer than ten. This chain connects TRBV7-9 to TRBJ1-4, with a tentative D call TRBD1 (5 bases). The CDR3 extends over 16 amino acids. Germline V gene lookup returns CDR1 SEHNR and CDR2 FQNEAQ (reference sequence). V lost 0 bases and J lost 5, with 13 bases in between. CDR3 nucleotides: TGTGCCAGCAGCTTAGCGACAGCCGGCGGCAATGAAAAACTGTTTTTT. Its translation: CASSLATAGGNEKLFF.

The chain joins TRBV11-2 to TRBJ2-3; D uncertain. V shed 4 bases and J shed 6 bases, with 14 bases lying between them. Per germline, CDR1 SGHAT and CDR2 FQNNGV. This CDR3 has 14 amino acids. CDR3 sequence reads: CASSSGPAWDTQYF. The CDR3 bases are TGTGCCAGCAGCTCCGGACCAGCTTGGGATACGCAGTATTTT.

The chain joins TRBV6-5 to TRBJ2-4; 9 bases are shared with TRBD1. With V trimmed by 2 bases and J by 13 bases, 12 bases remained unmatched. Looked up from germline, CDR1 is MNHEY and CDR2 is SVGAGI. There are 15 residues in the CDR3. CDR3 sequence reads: CASSYQAQGAGEQYF. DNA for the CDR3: TGTGCCAGCAGTTACCAGGCACAGGGGGCAGGAGAGCAGTACTTC.

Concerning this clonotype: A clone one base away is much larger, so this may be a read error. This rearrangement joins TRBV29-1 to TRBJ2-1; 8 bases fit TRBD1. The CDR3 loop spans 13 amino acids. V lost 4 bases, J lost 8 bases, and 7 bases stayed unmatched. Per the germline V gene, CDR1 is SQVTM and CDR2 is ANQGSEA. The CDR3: CSVVYRGMDEQFF. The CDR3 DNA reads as TGCAGCGTTGTCTACAGGGGGATGGATGAGCAGTTCTTC.

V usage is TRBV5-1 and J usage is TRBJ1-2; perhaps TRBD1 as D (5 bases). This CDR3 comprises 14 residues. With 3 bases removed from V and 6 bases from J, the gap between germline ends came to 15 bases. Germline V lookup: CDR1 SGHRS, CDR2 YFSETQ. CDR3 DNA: TGCGCCAGCAGCTCAGGGACGGGCAGCGATGGCTACACCTTC. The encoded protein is CASSSGTGSDGYTF.

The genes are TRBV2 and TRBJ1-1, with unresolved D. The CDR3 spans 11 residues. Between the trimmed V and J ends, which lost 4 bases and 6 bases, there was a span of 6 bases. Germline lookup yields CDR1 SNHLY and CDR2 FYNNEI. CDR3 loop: CASSVFSEAFF. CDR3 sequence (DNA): TGTGCCAGCAGTGTTTTTTCTGAAGCTTTCTTT.

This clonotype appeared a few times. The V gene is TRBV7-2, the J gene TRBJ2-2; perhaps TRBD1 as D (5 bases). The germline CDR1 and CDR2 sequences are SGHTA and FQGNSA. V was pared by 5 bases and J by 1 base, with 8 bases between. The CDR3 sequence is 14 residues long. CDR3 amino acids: CASSSDRNTGELFF. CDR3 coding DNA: TGTGCCAGCAGCAGCGACAGGAACACCGGGGAGCTGTTTTTT. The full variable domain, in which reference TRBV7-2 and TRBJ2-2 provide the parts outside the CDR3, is GAGVSQSPSNKVTEKGKDVELRCDPISGHTALYWYRQSLGQGLEFLIYFQGNSAPDKSGLPSDRFSAERTGGSVSTLTIQRTQQEDSAVYLCASSSDRNTGELFFGEGSRLTVL.